This T cell receptor beta chain was obtained from a study of early T cells in non-severe SARS-CoV-2 infection. TCRdb called the 5' RACE reads again in MiXCR, with one record for every CDR3 protein. The repertoire holds tens of thousands of distinct CDR3 sequences, with about 6.1% as singletons. The V and J ends lost 7 bases and 0 bases respectively, with 14 bases between them. CDR1 is SGHKS and CDR2 is YYEKEE in the germline V gene (reference sequence). This CDR3 has 15 residues. The source was whole blood, collected at baseline. V usage is TRBV5-5 and J usage is TRBJ2-1; no clear D gene. The clonotype comes from an adult who was a healthcare worker with PCR-confirmed SARS-CoV-2 infection or an uninfected control (not recorded which). DNA for the CDR3: TGTGCCAGCCACGAGAGCTTCAGCTCCTACAATGAGCAGTTCTTC. Protein sequence: CASHESFSSYNEQFF.